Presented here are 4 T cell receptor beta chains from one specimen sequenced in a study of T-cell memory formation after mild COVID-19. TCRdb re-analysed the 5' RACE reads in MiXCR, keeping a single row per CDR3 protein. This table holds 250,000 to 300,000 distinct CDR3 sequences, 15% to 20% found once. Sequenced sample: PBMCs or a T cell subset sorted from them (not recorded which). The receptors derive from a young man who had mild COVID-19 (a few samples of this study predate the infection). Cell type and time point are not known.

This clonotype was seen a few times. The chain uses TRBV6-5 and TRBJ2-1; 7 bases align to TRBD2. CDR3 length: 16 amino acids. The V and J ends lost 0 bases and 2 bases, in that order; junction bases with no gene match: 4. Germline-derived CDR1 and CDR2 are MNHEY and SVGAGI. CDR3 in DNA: TGTGCCAGCAGTTACTCGAAACGGGGGGCCTACAATGAGCAGTTCTTC. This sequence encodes CASSYSKRGAYNEQFF.

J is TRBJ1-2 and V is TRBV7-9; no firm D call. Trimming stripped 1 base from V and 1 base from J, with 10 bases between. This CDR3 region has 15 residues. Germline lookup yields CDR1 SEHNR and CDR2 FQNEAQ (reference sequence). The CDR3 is CASSLERAYNYGYTF. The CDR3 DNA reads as TGTGCCAGCAGCTTAGAAAGGGCCTATAACTATGGCTACACCTTC. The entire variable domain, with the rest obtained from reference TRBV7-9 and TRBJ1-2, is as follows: DTGVSQNPRHKITKRGQNVTFRCDPISEHNRLYWYRQTLGQGPEFLTYFQNEAQLEKSRLLSDRFSAERPKGSFSTLEIQRTEQGDSAMYLCASSLERAYNYGYTFGSGTRLTVV.

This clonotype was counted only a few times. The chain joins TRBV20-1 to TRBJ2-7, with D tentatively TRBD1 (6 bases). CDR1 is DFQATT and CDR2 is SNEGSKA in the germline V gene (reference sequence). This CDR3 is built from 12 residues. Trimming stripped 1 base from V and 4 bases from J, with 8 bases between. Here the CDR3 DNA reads TGCAGTGCTAGAGTAGGGGGTTACGAGCAGTACGTC. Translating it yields CSARVGGYEQYV.

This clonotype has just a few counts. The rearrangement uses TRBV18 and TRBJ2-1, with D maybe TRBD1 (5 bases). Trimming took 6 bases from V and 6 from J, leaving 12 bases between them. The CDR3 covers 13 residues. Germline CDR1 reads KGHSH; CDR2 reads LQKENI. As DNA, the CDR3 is TGTGCCAGCTCTCCCGGACAAGCCAATGAGCAGTTCTTC. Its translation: CASSPGQANEQFF.